This T cell receptor (beta chain) was recovered during a study of blood T cell repertoires in COVID-19. The V gene's germline CDR1 is SGHTA and CDR2 FQGNSA. CDR3 length: 15 residues. V dropped 2 bases and J dropped 3 bases, with 12 bases sitting between them. The assay was immunoSEQ multiplex PCR, and TCRdb's table has in-frame clones only and misses some. Of over 120,000 clones listed, roughly 86% are singletons. Sample: peripheral blood. The chain is built from TRBV7-2 and TRBJ2-3; weak D call: TRBD1 (6 bases). This receptor was identified in a woman between 50 and 59 years old with acute or convalescent COVID-19. The CDR3 spells CASSLRAGETDTQYF. CDR3 sequence (DNA): TGTGCCAGCAGCTTAAGGGCAGGGGAAACAGATACGCAGTATTTT.